This T cell receptor (beta chain) was sequenced in a study of T cells in Graves' hyperthyroidism and ophthalmopathy. Background on the study: Peripheral blood was acquired at first diagnosis, ahead of any therapy whatsoever. General study results and limits: In simple terms, a model built on 13 V-J features told ophthalmopathy apart from stable hyperthyroidism.

RNA transcripts served as the template for amplifying TCR beta CDR3 regions. The study used the HTBI primer set for a first-round RT-PCR of the TCR CDR3. TCRdb re-analysed the multiplex PCR reads in MiXCR, keeping a single row per CDR3 protein. Among about 480,000 distinct CDR3 sequences listed, over 13% were seen once. Diagnosis of hyperthyroidism was new in patients aged 18 to 65, and its duration was under 2 months. Exclusion of a patient resulted from uncontrolled infection, other autoimmune disease, pregnancy or lactation. As regards this clonotype: The antigen is not known.

The receptor comes from a woman between 18 and 30 years old with Graves' hyperthyroidism. Sample: blood.

Here the CDR3 DNA reads TGTGCCAGCAGCACCGGACTAGCGGGAGGGCCTGAGACCCAGTACTTC. This translates into CASSTGLAGGPETQYF. V gene TRBV7-2 combines with J gene TRBJ2-5; TRBD2 aligns across 15 bases. The J segment lost 5 bases and the V segment lost 5 bases, leaving 6 bases of the junction unmatched. The CDR3 loop spans 16 amino acids. Germline V gene lookup returns CDR1 SGHTA and CDR2 FQGNSA.